These 8 T cell receptor beta chains came from one sample sequenced in a study of cytomegalovirus exposure and HLA in healthy donors. PCR was performed using 60 Vbeta and 13 Jbeta primers. Assay: immunoSEQ multiplex PCR; the TCRdb copy retains only in-frame clones and omits some. In the table there are 130,000 or so clones, around 70% of which are singletons. The sequenced sample consisted of PBMCs. These receptors were obtained from a man aged 25-45 years in good health and CMV-seronegative.

This clone was picked up a small number of times. The chain employs TRBV29-1 and TRBJ2-7, with 12 bases matching TRBD1. The CDR3 covers 15 residues. Germline CDR1 reads SQVTM; CDR2 reads ANQGSEA. V dropped 3 bases and J dropped 4; count of bases not matched to a gene: 7. The CDR3 region has the DNA TGCAGCGTTGAGTCTGGGACAGGGGGCACGTACGAGCAGTACTTC. Its translation: CSVESGTGGTYEQYF.

The chain combines TRBV9 with TRBJ2-1; tentatively, D is TRBD2 (5 bases). Trimming took off 3 bases at V and 3 bases at J, with 13 bases between the two ends. CDR1 SGDLS and CDR2 YYNGEE come from the germline V gene. The CDR3 spans 15 residues. CDR3 nucleotide sequence: TGTGCCAGCAGCGGTAGCGTGACCCTCTACAATGAGCAGTTCTTC. Translating it yields CASSGSVTLYNEQFF.

The V call is TRBV5-1, the J call TRBJ2-3; TRBD1 might be the D (6 bases). This CDR3 spans 14 amino acids. With 0 bases removed from V and 4 bases from J, the gap between germline ends came to 9 bases. Germline V gene sequence: CDR1 SGHRS, CDR2 YFSETQ. The CDR3 coding sequence is TGCGCCAGCAGCTTGGACAGGGCCCCAGATACGCAGTATTTT. Protein: CASSLDRAPDTQYF. Complete variable domain (other parts from reference TRBV5-1 and TRBJ2-3): KAGVTQTPRYLIKTRGQQVTLSCSPISGHRSVSWYQQTPGQGLQFLFEYFSETQRNKGNFPGRFSGRQFSNSRSEMNVSTLELGDSALYLCASSLDRAPDTQYFGPGTRLTVL.

The chain carries TRBV11-2 and TRBJ2-4; perhaps TRBD1 as D (6 bases). The CDR3 loop spans 14 amino acids. V was shortened by 5 bases and J by 7 bases, with 15 bases between the two germline ends. Germline V lookup: CDR1 SGHAT, CDR2 FQNNGV. CDR3 amino acids: CASSPRTGWNIQYF. CDR3 nucleotides: TGTGCCAGCAGCCCACGCACAGGGTGGAACATTCAGTACTTC.

V usage is TRBV6-6 and J usage is TRBJ2-6, with D unresolved. The CDR3 covers 14 residues. V was clipped by 3 bases and J by 2 bases, with 5 bases between them. The V gene's germline CDR1 is MNHNY and CDR2 SVGAGI (reference sequence). Here the CDR3 reads CASSYSTGANVLTF. CDR3 DNA sequence: TGTGCCAGCAGTTATTCAACTGGGGCCAACGTCCTGACTTTC.

The rearrangement uses TRBV7-9 and TRBJ2-1; D call uncertain. With 3 bases removed from V and 9 bases from J, the gap between germline ends came to 15 bases. Germline CDR1 SEHNR, CDR2 FQNEAQ (reference sequence). The CDR3 is made up of 14 amino acids. The CDR3 loop reads CASSFYELSGEQFF. The CDR3, as DNA: TGTGCCAGCAGCTTCTATGAGTTGTCCGGTGAGCAGTTCTTC.

This clone was counted a few times. The chain recombines TRBV4-1 with TRBJ1-1; possibly TRBD1 for D (6 bases). The CDR3 runs 17 residues. V was cut by 0 bases and J by 1 base, with 15 bases left in between. The germline V gene encodes CDR1 MGHRA and CDR2 YSYEKL. The CDR3 here is CASSQDGGRPGNTEAFF. In DNA, the CDR3 is TGCGCCAGCAGCCAAGACGGGGGGCGCCCGGGGAACACTGAAGCTTTCTTT.

The rearrangement joins TRBV30 to TRBJ2-6; TRBD1 might be the D (6 bases). Germline V gene sequence: CDR1 GTSNPN, CDR2 SVGIG (reference sequence). V lost 2 bases, J lost 3 bases, and 11 bases lay in between. The CDR3 totals 15 residues. CDR3 in DNA: TGTGCCTGGAGTTTAGGGGGTGGTGGGGCCAACGTCCTGACTTTC. Protein sequence: CAWSLGGGGANVLTF. The whole variable domain, filled in from reference TRBV30 and TRBJ2-6, reads SQTIHQWPATLVQPVGSPLSLECTVEGTSNPNLYWYRQAAGRGLQLLFYSVGIGQISSEVPQNLSASRPQDRQFILSSKKLLLSDSGFYLCAWSLGGGGANVLTFGAGSRLTVL.